These T cell receptor beta chains were read from a single sample in a study of CD8+ T cells in alopecia areata. TCRdb's copy holds only in-frame clones and misses some; the assay was immunoSEQ multiplex PCR. The repertoire holds about 97,000 clones, with roughly 60% as singletons. Sequences were derived from CD8+ T cells sorted from blood, sampled at roughly week 55, from a patient treated with tofacitinib. These receptors were obtained from a human donor with alopecia areata. Both conserved end residues are part of each CDR3. A D gene is named only where the DNA matches it firmly. Expanded clones get a size class; other rows say once, few or many, or leave the size out.

TRBV29-1,TRBJ1-3,.,.,TGCAGCGTTTCTGGCTCTGGAAACACCATATATTTT,CSVSGSGNTIYF
TRBV7-9,TRBJ2-1,few,.,TGTGCCAGCAGCGAACGGGGCCCTAGTCCCTACAATGAGCAGTTCTTC,CASSERGPSPYNEQFF
TRBV14,TRBJ2-1,few,TRBD2,TGTGCCAGCAGCCCTTGGGGACTAGCGGCTAACAATGAGCAGTTCTTC,CASSPWGLAANNEQFF
TRBV27,TRBJ1-5,.,TRBD1,TGTGCCAGCAGTTCCAGCCAGGGGGAACGGCAGCCCCAGCATTTT,CASSSSQGERQPQHF
TRBV5-1,TRBJ2-7,few,.,TGCGCCAGCAGCTTGTCCAGATTCTACGAGCAGTACTTC,CASSLSRFYEQYF
TRBV29-1,TRBJ1-3,few,TRBD1,TGCAGCGTTTCCGGGACAGCGTTCTCTGGAAACACCATATATTTT,CSVSGTAFSGNTIYF
TRBV7-9,TRBJ2-7,.,.,TGTGCCAGCAGCCATCGACAGGAGGCGTACGAGCAGTACTTC,CASSHRQEAYEQYF
TRBV21-1,TRBJ2-2,.,.,TGTGCCAGCAGCAAAGGGTTGATCACCGGGGAGCTGTTTTTT,CASSKGLITGELFF
TRBV6-5,TRBJ1-2,.,TRBD1,TGTGCCAGCAGCCAAACGAGGGACAGCCCCTATGGCTACACCTTC,CASSQTRDSPYGYTF
TRBV6-1,TRBJ1-2,.,.,TGTGCCAGCAGTGAACAGGGTTTAGGTGGCTACACCTTC,CASSEQGLGGYTF
TRBV4-2,TRBJ1-1,.,.,TGTGCCAGCAGCCAACTCTCCCTCAAGGGGCTTATGAACACTGAAGCTTTCTTT,CASSQLSLKGLMNTEAFF
TRBV25-1,TRBJ1-4,.,.,TGTGCCAGCAGTGACCCTACAATTGAAAAACTGTTTTTT,CASSDPTIEKLFF
TRBV7-8,TRBJ2-7,.,.,TGTGCCAGCAGCGGAGGGAAGACCTACGAGCAGTACTTC,CASSGGKTYEQYF
TRBV5-1,TRBJ1-1,.,.,TGCGCCAGCAGCTCCCAGGGGACTGAAGCTTTCTTT,CASSSQGTEAFF
TRBV4-1,TRBJ1-5,.,TRBD1,TGCGCCAGCAGCCAAGGCCCCAGACAGGGGGACAATCAGCCCCAGCATTTT,CASSQGPRQGDNQPQHF
TRBV29-1,TRBJ2-1,few,.,TGCAGCGTAATGAGTATATCTTTGGGGCAGTTCTTC,CSVMSISLGQFF
TRBV5-1,TRBJ2-1,.,.,TGCGCCAGCAGAATAGGTACTAGCTCCTACAATGAGCAGTTCTTC,CASRIGTSSYNEQFF
TRBV7-9,TRBJ1-1,.,TRBD1,TGTGCCAGCAGCTCAGGGGGCGCCTGGACTGAAGCTTTCTTT,CASSSGGAWTEAFF
TRBV5-1,TRBJ1-4,.,TRBD1,TGCGCCAGCAGCACCGGGACAGGGGCAACTAATGAAAAACTGTTTTTT,CASSTGTGATNEKLFF
TRBV7-2,TRBJ1-5,.,TRBD1,TGTGCCAGCAGCTTAGAGGATAGGGGGCATCAGCCCCAGCATTTT,CASSLEDRGHQPQHF
TRBV19,TRBJ1-5,.,.,TGTGCCAGCCGGGGTATCAATCAGCCCCAGCATTTT,CASRGINQPQHF
TRBV30,TRBJ1-6,.,.,TGTGCCTGGAATACCGGGACCTCGAATTCACCCCTCCACTTT,CAWNTGTSNSPLHF
TRBV29-1,TRBJ2-3,.,.,TGCAGCGTTGAGGGGGGTAGCACAGATACGCAGTATTTT,CSVEGGSTDTQYF
TRBV30,TRBJ2-2,once,TRBD1,TGTGCCTGGATAACAACCGGGACAGGGGGCACCGGGGAGCTGTTTTTT,CAWITTGTGGTGELFF
TRBV4-1,TRBJ2-1,.,TRBD1,TGCGCCAGCAGCCTTGAACCGGGACAGGGGTACAATGAGCAGTTCTTC,CASSLEPGQGYNEQFF
TRBV2,TRBJ1-1,.,.,TGTGCCAGCAGCTTGAACACTGAAGCTTTCTTT,CASSLNTEAFF
TRBV14,TRBJ2-7,.,.,TGTGCCAGCAGCCAAGGTGGGGTTGCGTACTTC,CASSQGGVAYF
TRBV13,TRBJ2-7,.,.,TGTGCCAGCAGCTTAGGCAGGGCCCCCTACGAGCAGTACTTC,CASSLGRAPYEQYF
TRBV6-1,TRBJ2-1,.,.,TGTGCCAGCAGTGGGGGGGGCCCCGAGCAGTTCTTC,CASSGGGPEQFF
TRBV30,TRBJ2-2,.,TRBD1,TGTGCCTGGGACGGACAGGGCTTCAACACCGGGGAGCTGTTTTTT,CAWDGQGFNTGELFF
TRBV7-9,TRBJ2-7,few,.,TGTGCCAGCAGCCCGCTGACCCGGGACACCATCTACGAGCAGTACTTC,CASSPLTRDTIYEQYF
TRBV14,TRBJ2-7,.,.,TGTGCCAGCAGCCAGGGACTTGAAGAGCAGTACTTC,CASSQGLEEQYF
TRBV7-9,TRBJ1-2,.,.,TGTGCCAGCAGCTCATCCGACAGGCACCCCGCTAACTATGGCTACACCTTC,CASSSSDRHPANYGYTF
TRBV2,TRBJ2-7,.,.,TGTGCCAGCATAAGCAGGGCCTCCTACGAGCAGTACTTC,CASISRASYEQYF
TRBV6-5,TRBJ1-5,.,TRBD1,TGTGCCAGCAGTTTGACAGGGGTCAATCAGCCCCAGCATTTT,CASSLTGVNQPQHF
TRBV14,TRBJ2-1,few,.,TGTGCCAGCAGCCAAGTATCGGACAATGAGCAGTTCTTC,CASSQVSDNEQFF
TRBV13,TRBJ2-1,.,.,TGTGCCAGCAGCTTCGGTCCGGATCAGCCGTTCTTC,CASSFGPDQPFF
TRBV6-5,TRBJ2-2,few,.,TGTGCCAGCAGTTACGCCTCGAACACCGGGGAGCTGTTTTTT,CASSYASNTGELFF
TRBV9,TRBJ2-1,few,TRBD1,TGTGCCAGCAGCGAGCACAGGGGGCGAGGCAATGAGCAGTTCTTC,CASSEHRGRGNEQFF
TRBV4-2,TRBJ2-3,.,.,TGTGCCAGCAGCCCCTCCCCGTTGACAGATACGCAGTATTTT,CASSPSPLTDTQYF
TRBV4-1,TRBJ2-3,few,.,TGCGCCAGCAGCCAAGTCGCCCGGGGGGCCACAGATACGCAGTATTTT,CASSQVARGATDTQYF
TRBV29-1,TRBJ2-1,.,.,TGCAGCGTTGCCTACAATGAGCAGTTCTTC,CSVAYNEQFF
TRBV11-2,TRBJ1-1,.,TRBD1,TGTGCCAGCAGCTTAGGGACAGGGGGCTGGAGTAATTTCAACACTGAAGCTTTCTTT,CASSLGTGGWSNFNTEAFF
TRBV30,TRBJ2-3,.,.,TGTGCCTGGAGTGTAAGGCTTTCCACAGATACGCAGTATTTT,CAWSVRLSTDTQYF
TRBV6-5,TRBJ1-2,.,.,TGTGCCAGCAAGGACGGGCCGACGGCCTCCTATGGCTACACCTTC,CASKDGPTASYGYTF
TRBV23-1,TRBJ1-2,.,TRBD1,TGCGCCAGCAGTCAACAGGGGGAGCCTAACTATGGCTACACCTTC,CASSQQGEPNYGYTF
TRBV4-1,TRBJ2-7,.,TRBD1,TGCGCCAGCAGCCGAGGGACAGGGTCCTACGAGCAGTACTTC,CASSRGTGSYEQYF
TRBV7-2,TRBJ2-7,.,.,TGTGCCAGCAGCCCCCCACAGGGATCCTACGAGCAGTACTTC,CASSPPQGSYEQYF
TRBV2,TRBJ2-7,.,.,TGTGCCAGCAGTGCAGTGTCCTACGAGCAGTACTTC,CASSAVSYEQYF
TRBV7-2,TRBJ2-3,.,TRBD2,TGTGCCAGCACTCGCGGGGGGGCCAGCACAGATACGCAGTATTTT,CASTRGGASTDTQYF
TRBV30,TRBJ1-2,few,.,TGTGCCTGGAGTGTAGGCACAGGTTTAGTTGGTGATGGCTACACCTTC,CAWSVGTGLVGDGYTF
TRBV7-4,TRBJ2-5,.,TRBD1,TGTGCCAGCAGCTTAGGTGGGACAGGATCCCCCGGGCGAGAGACCCAGTACTTC,CASSLGGTGSPGRETQYF
TRBV18,TRBJ1-2,.,TRBD1,TGTGCCAGCTCACCACCGGGACAGAACTATGGCTACACCTTC,CASSPPGQNYGYTF
TRBV7-9,TRBJ2-7,.,.,TGTGCCAGCAGCATAGTGACAGGTGACTTTTCCTACGAGCAGTACTTC,CASSIVTGDFSYEQYF
TRBV13,TRBJ2-6,.,.,TGTGCCAGCAGCTTAGGGGTCGGTGTAGCCTCTGGGGCCAACGTCCTGACTTTC,CASSLGVGVASGANVLTF
TRBV29-1,TRBJ2-7,.,.,TGCAGCGTTGTTGGTGCCAGGGCTACCGAGCAGTACTTC,CSVVGARATEQYF
TRBV30,TRBJ1-1,.,TRBD1,TGTGCCTGGACCGCCGGGACAGGGGGCCGAGGCACTGAAGCTTTCTTT,CAWTAGTGGRGTEAFF
TRBV4-1,TRBJ2-7,once,.,TGCGCCAGCAGCTTCCTATCGTCTAGCACTTACGAGCAGTACTTC,CASSFLSSSTYEQYF
TRBV7-9,TRBJ2-3,.,TRBD2,TGTGCCAGCAAGGGGACTAGCGAACTCCCCCCGGATACGCAGTATTTT,CASKGTSELPPDTQYF
TRBV7-9,TRBJ2-7,once,.,TGTGCCAGCAGCTTATCGGGCCAAGGCTACGAGCAGTACTTC,CASSLSGQGYEQYF